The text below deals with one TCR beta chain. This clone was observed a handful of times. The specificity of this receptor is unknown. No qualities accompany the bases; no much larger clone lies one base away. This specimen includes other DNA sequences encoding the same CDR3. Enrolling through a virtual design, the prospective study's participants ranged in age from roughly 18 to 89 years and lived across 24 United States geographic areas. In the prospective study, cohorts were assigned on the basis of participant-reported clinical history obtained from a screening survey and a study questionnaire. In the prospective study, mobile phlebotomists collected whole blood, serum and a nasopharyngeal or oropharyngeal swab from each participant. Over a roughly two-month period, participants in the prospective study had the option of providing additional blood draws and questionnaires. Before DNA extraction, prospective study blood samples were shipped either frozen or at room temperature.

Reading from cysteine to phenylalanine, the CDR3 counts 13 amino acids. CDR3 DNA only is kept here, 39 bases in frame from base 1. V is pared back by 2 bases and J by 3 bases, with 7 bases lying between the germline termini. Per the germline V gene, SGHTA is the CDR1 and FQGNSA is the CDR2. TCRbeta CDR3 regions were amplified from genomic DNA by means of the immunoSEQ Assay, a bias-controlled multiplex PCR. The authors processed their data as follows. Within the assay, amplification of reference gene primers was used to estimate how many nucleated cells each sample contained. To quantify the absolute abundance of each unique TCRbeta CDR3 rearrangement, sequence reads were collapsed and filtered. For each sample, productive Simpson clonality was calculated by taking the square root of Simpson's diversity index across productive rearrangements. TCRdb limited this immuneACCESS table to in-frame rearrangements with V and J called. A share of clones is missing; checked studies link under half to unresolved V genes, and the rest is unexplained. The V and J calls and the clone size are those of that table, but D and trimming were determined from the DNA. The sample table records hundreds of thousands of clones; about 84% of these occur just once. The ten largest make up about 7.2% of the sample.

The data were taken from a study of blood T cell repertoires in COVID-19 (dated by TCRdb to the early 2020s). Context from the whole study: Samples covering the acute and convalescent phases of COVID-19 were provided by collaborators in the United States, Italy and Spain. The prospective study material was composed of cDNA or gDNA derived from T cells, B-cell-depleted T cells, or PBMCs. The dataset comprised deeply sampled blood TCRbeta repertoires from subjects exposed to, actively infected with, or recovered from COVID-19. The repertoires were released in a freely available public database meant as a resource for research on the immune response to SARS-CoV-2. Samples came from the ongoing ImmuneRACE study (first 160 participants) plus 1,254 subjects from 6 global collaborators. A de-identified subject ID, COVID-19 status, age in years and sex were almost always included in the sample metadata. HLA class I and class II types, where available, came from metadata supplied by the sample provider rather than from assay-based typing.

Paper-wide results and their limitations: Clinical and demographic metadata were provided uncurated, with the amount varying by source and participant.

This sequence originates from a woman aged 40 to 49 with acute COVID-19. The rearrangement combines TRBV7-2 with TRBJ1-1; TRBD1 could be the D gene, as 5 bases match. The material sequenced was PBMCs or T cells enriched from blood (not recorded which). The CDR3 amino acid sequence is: CASSLFRDTEAFF. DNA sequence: TGTGCCAGCAGCTTATTCAGGGACACTGAAGCTTTCTTT.